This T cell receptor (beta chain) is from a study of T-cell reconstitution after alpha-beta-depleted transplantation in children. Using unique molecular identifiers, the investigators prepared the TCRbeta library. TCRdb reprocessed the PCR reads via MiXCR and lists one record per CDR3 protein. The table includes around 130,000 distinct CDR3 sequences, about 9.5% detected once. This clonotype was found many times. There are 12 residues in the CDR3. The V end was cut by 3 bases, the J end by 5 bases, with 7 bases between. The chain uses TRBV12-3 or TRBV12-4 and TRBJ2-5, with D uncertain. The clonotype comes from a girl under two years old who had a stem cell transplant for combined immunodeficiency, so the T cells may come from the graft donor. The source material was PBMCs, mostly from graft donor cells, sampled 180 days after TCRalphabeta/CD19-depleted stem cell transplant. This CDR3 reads CASSLSRETQYF. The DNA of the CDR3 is TGTGCCAGCAGTTTGTCCAGGGAGACCCAGTACTTC.